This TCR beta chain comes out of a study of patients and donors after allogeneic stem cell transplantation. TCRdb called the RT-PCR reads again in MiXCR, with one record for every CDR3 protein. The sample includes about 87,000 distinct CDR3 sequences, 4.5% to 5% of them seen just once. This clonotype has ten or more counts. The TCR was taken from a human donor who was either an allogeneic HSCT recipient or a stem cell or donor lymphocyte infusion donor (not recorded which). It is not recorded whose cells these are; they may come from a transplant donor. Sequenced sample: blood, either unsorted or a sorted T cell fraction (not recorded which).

The CDR3 here is CAKTPTGTRVYEQYF. CDR3 DNA: TGCGCCAAGACCCCGACCGGGACTAGGGTATACGAGCAGTACTTC. The chain uses TRBV5-1 and TRBJ2-7, with 8 bases that match TRBD2. CDR3 length equals 15 residues. Germline lookup yields CDR1 SGHRS and CDR2 YFSETQ. The junction had 15 bases not matched to a gene; V was cut back by 9 bases and J by 4 bases.